This TCR beta chain was sequenced for a study of T cell responses to AZD1222 COVID-19 vaccine. Germline CDR1 and CDR2: PRHDT and FYEKMQ (reference sequence). Trimming pared 5 bases from V and 6 bases from J, leaving 19 bases between. CDR3 size: 16 residues. Notes on this clone: Its antigen is not identified.

The table came from immunoSEQ multiplex PCR; TCRdb's copy has only in-frame clones and leaves some out. The sample has under 150,000 clones; nearly 95% are singletons. Regarding the study as a whole: Only a handful of people who got AZD1222 tested seropositive at baseline. Targeting of unmutated variant regions was reportedly seen in nearly half of spike-specific TCRs. With two AZD1222 doses given, Spike-specific TCR breadth and depth both rose. Clonal diversity was possibly underestimated, and the donors were mostly white British, with more females.

This chain links TRBV13 with TRBJ2-2; weak D call: TRBD1 (6 bases). Material: peripheral blood, obtained on day 0 of AZD1222 vaccination. This sequence originates from an adult in good health. The CDR3 coding sequence is TGTGCCAGCAGCCATCAGGGCCAGGGGCCCCCCGGGGAGCTGTTTTTT. This sequence encodes CASSHQGQGPPGELFF. The variable domain in full, completed from reference TRBV13 and TRBJ2-2, reads AAGVIQSPRHLIKEKRETATLKCYPIPRHDTVYWYQQGPGQDPQFLISFYEKMQSDKGSIPDRFSAQQFSDYHSELNMSSLELGDSALYFCASSHQGQGPPGELFFGEGSRLTVL.